This T cell receptor (beta chain) appears in the sequencing data of a study of type 1 and type 2 diabetes patients. PCR was run on genomic DNA. Amplification of the beta chain CDR3 used 30 forward and 13 reverse multiplex primers. MiXCR, run by TCRdb on the multiplex PCR reads, gives a single entry per CDR3 protein. The data hold around 300,000 distinct CDR3 sequences, with roughly 44% observed a single time. Study results and caveats: Some T1D-only expanded clones might appear in more T2D or control samples. Type 2 diabetes patients had few highly-expanded CD4+ clones, median one.

A note on this clonotype: Its antigen is currently unknown. The junction shows a germline mismatch at one end, possibly a read error.

Peripheral blood, approximately 9.6 milliliters per participant, was collected. CDR1 and CDR2 (germline): SGHTA, FQGTGA. The CDR3 length is 17 residues. The sequence came from a man between 18 and 35 years old with type 2 diabetes. The gene calls are TRBV7-3 and TRBJ1-6, with 8 bases identical to TRBD1. Material for sequencing was peripheral blood mononuclear cells (PBMCs). The CDR3 region is CASSIRQGSSYNSPLHF. The CDR3, as DNA: TGCGCCAGTAGTATTCGACAGGGGAGCTCCTATAATTCACCCCTCCACTTT. Filled out from reference TRBV7-3 and TRBJ1-6, the complete variable domain reads GAGVSQTPSNKVTEKGKYVELRCDPISGHTALYWYRQSLGQGPEFLIYFQGTGAADDSGLPNDRFFAVRPEGSVSTLKIQRTERGDSAVYLCASSIRQGSSYNSPLHFGNGTRLTVT.